These T cell receptor beta chains were read from a single sample in a study of T cell repertoires in cytomegalovirus infection. TCRdb reprocessed the reads via MiXCR and lists one record per CDR3 protein. The sample holds hundreds of thousands of distinct CDR3 sequences, about 42% seen once. Their antigens remain unidentified. The sample consisted of cultured PBMCs, taken from culture after CMV antigen stimulation. The receptor source for this set is a human donor in good health (CMV status not recorded). Some clones in this sample may be carry-over from other donors' samples. Both conserved end residues are part of each CDR3. A D gene is named only where the DNA matches it firmly. A clone size is listed for some rows: how often the clone was seen (once, few, many), or a class if it is expanded.

TRBJ2-3 - TRBV6-5 - TGTGCCAGCAGTCGCTTAAACGCAGATACGCAGTATTTT CASSRLNADTQYF
TRBJ2-7 - TRBV6-5 few TGTGCCAGCAGTTACTCGATGAGTGGGGGGACGTACGAGCAGTACTTC CASSYSMSGGTYEQYF
TRBJ2-3 - TRBV13 - TGTGCCAGCAGCGCCCAGGTTAGCGGTACGCAGTATTTT CASSAQVSGTQYF
TRBJ2-3 - TRBV4-3 - TGCGCCAGCAGCCTCTCGTCCCTCGGAGCGCGCACAGATACGCAGTATTTT CASSLSSLGARTDTQYF
TRBJ2-5 - TRBV6-8 - TGTGCCAGCGGGTATACGCAAGAGACCCAGTACTTC CASGYTQETQYF
TRBJ2-7 TRBD1 TRBV12-3/TRBV12-4 - TGTGCCAGCAGCCCGACAGGGGGAGCGGGGGAGCAGTACTTC CASSPTGGAGEQYF
TRBJ2-7 - TRBV11-2 - TGTGCCAGCAGCTTATTTGCGGGGCTATCCTACGAGCAGTACTTC CASSLFAGLSYEQYF
TRBJ2-7 - TRBV27 - TGTGCCAGCAGTTCCCTCCGGGGACCCTACGAGCAGTACTTC CASSSLRGPYEQYF
TRBJ2-1 - TRBV7-9 - TGTGCCAGCAGCTTAGCGATAGGGGCACAGTTCTTC CASSLAIGAQFF
TRBJ2-7 TRBD2 TRBV20-1 few TGCAGTGCTCCGACTAGCGGGAGTTACGAGCAGTACTTC CSAPTSGSYEQYF
TRBJ1-6 - TRBV19 - TGTGCCAGTAGTATCTCTGCGGTTGGTGGATCACCCCTCCACTTT CASSISAVGGSPLHF
TRBJ2-7 TRBD1 TRBV7-6 - TGTGCCAGCAGCCTCCGGGACAGCTCCTACGGGCAGTACTTC CASSLRDSSYGQYF
TRBJ1-4 - TRBV6-1 - TGTGCCACCAACCTTATGGCCGGGGCAGGGAGGGAAAAACTGTTTTTT CATNLMAGAGREKLFF
TRBJ2-5 TRBD2 TRBV18 few TGTGCCAGCTCACCAACTAGCGGCCAAGAGACCCAGTACTTC CASSPTSGQETQYF
TRBJ1-6 - TRBV7-2 few TGTGCCAGCAGCTTTTTATGGGATTCACCCCTCCACTTT CASSFLWDSPLHF
TRBJ1-5 - TRBV7-9 few TGTGCCAGCAGCTTAGCAGGGTCCTATCAGCCCCAGCATTTT CASSLAGSYQPQHF
TRBJ2-7 - TRBV20-1 - TGCAGTGCTAGAGAAGGACAGTGGGCTACCGAGCAGTACTTC CSAREGQWATEQYF
TRBJ2-3 TRBD2 TRBV6-2/TRBV6-3 - TGTGCCAGCACCTTTTGGCGGGGGAGCACAGATACGCAGTATTTT CASTFWRGSTDTQYF
TRBJ2-1 - TRBV4-1 - TGCGCCAGCAGCCAAGCTCCCCCTCCCGGGTGGGATTACAATGAGCAGTTCTTC CASSQAPPPGWDYNEQFF
TRBJ1-4 - TRBV20-1 - TGCAGTGCTTTATCATGGGGTGAAAAACTGTTTTTT CSALSWGEKLFF
TRBJ1-5 - TRBV6-6 - TGTGCCAGCAGTTACCCTCCTTCGCTGCAGCCCCAGCATTTT CASSYPPSLQPQHF